Below are 8 T cell receptor beta chains sequenced from a single sample in a study of OX40 agonist ivuxolimab in advanced cancers. Repertoires were generated with immunoSEQ multiplex PCR, while TCRdb's copy carries only in-frame clones and drops some. This sample has around 120,000 clones, with 85% to 90% found just once. The sequencing here drew on CD4+ or CD8+ T cells sorted from blood, taken in a trial of the OX40 agonist ivuxolimab. These receptors came from an adult with an advanced solid tumor such as melanoma, head and neck, liver or kidney cancer.

This sequence joins TRBV13 and TRBJ2-7; D assignment may be TRBD1 or TRBD2 (5 bases each). Trimming shortened V by 0 bases and J by 0 bases, and 6 bases separated the two germline ends. The germline V gene has CDR1 PRHDT and CDR2 FYEKMQ (reference sequence). This CDR3 region has 14 residues. This CDR3 is CASSLGGASYEQYF. The CDR3 region has the DNA TGTGCCAGCAGCTTAGGCGGGGCCTCCTACGAGCAGTACTTC.

The chain combines TRBV28 with TRBJ1-6, with D perhaps TRBD1 (6 bases). The length of the CDR3 is 15 residues. With 5 bases removed from V and 6 bases from J, the gap between germline ends came to 14 bases. CDR1 and CDR2 from the germline V gene are MDHEN and SYDVKM. The CDR3 loop is CASSRTVRSNSPLHF. The DNA of the CDR3 is TGTGCCAGCAGTCGGACAGTACGGAGTAATTCACCCCTCCACTTT.

The sample holds one count of this clone. The rearrangement uses TRBV2 and TRBJ2-7, with D possibly TRBD1 on 6 matching bases. Germline CDR1 is SNHLY and CDR2 is FYNNEI. The germline V and J ends were trimmed by 10 bases and 4 bases, with 17 bases remaining between them. The CDR3 loop spans 13 amino acids. The CDR3 reads CATGPDRRYEQYF. As DNA, the CDR3 is TGTGCCACCGGACCTGACAGGCGGTACGAGCAGTACTTC.

DNA for the CDR3: TGCGCCAGCAGCTTACAGGGGGCTGCTAATGAAAAACTGTTTTTT. This sequence encodes CASSLQGAANEKLFF. The chain carries TRBV5-1 and TRBJ1-4; 9 bases agree with TRBD1. Unmatched junction bases numbered 2, after V lost 2 bases and J lost 3 bases. The CDR3 sequence is 15 residues long. The germline gives CDR1 SGHRS, CDR2 YFSETQ.

V usage is TRBV4-3 and J usage is TRBJ1-1; D perhaps matches TRBD1 (6 bases). The V and J ends lost 0 bases and 11 bases respectively, with 16 bases between them. This CDR3 has 14 amino acids. Germline-derived CDR1 and CDR2 are LGHNA and YSLEER. In DNA form, the CDR3 reads TGCGCCAGCAGCCAAGATCGGGGGGGGGCGCAGGCTTTCTTT. This sequence encodes CASSQDRGGAQAFF.

The chain couples TRBV5-1 to TRBJ2-1, with 12 bases identical to TRBD2. There are 15 residues in the CDR3. CDR1 and CDR2 from the germline V gene are SGHRS and YFSETQ. Trimming took 1 base from V and 8 from J; bases not matched to a gene: 4. The CDR3 sequence is CASSLSLAGGHEQFF. CDR3 bases: TGCGCCAGCAGCTTGTCCCTAGCGGGGGGGCATGAGCAGTTCTTC.

This chain joins TRBV19 and TRBJ1-4; D call uncertain. Trimming took 5 bases from V and 8 from J, leaving 21 bases between them. The V gene's germline CDR1 is LNHDA and CDR2 SQIVND (reference sequence). The CDR3 has 16 residues. The chain's CDR3 is CASSPPRVGNGEKLFF. Written as DNA, the CDR3 is TGTGCCAGTAGTCCTCCCCGGGTGGGCAACGGAGAAAAACTGTTTTTT. The variable domain in full, with the rest retrieved from reference TRBV19 and TRBJ1-4, is DGGITQSPKYLFRKEGQNVTLSCEQNLNHDAMYWYRQDPGQGLRLIYYSQIVNDFQKGDIAEGYSVSREKKESFPLTVTSAQKNPTAFYLCASSPPRVGNGEKLFFGSGTQLSVL.

The chain links TRBV5-6 to TRBJ1-5, with D perhaps matching TRBD1 (6 bases). Trimming pared 0 bases from V and 6 bases from J, leaving 13 bases between. CDR3 length equals 15 residues. Germline V gene lookup returns CDR1 SGHDT and CDR2 YYEEEE. CDR3 sequence (DNA): TGTGCCAGCAGCTTGGCGACAGGTGAGAGTCAGCCCCAGCATTTT. It translates to CASSLATGESQPQHF.